These 28 T cell receptor beta chains share one sample of origin, sequenced in a study of read filtering for tumor transcriptome and immune sequencing. Molecular barcoded adaptors covering alpha/delta and beta/gamma chains were used on roughly 400 ng RNA. TCRdb reanalysed the reads using MiXCR and keeps one entry per CDR3 protein. The sample carries more than 100,000 distinct CDR3 sequences, under 15% recorded once. Sequencing input: a population of CD138-negative cells sorted from bone marrow. These receptors came from a donor at least 40 years old with multiple myeloma.

This clonotype was detected a few times. One base away lies a much larger clone, so this may be a sequencing read error. This sequence joins TRBV6-2 or TRBV6-3 and TRBJ2-1; possibly TRBD1 for D (6 bases). Germline V gene data show CDR1 as MNHEY and CDR2 as SVGEGT. The CDR3 contains 15 residues. The DNA of the CDR3 is TGTGCCAGCAGTCGACAGGCCTTCTCCTACAATGGGCAGTTCTTC. Its protein is CASSRQAFSYNGQFF.

This clonotype has a count of ten or more. The rearrangement links TRBV28 to TRBJ2-7; maybe TRBD2 (7 bases). The CDR3 is made up of 15 amino acids. Germline V lookup: CDR1 MDHEN, CDR2 SYDVKM. V lost 6 bases and J lost 5, with 20 bases in between. The CDR3 here is CASSPLQGGGHEQYF. CDR3 DNA sequence: TGTGCCAGCAGCCCCCTACAGGGAGGGGGTCACGAGCAGTACTTC.

Turning to this clonotype: At one end, the junction sequence differs from germline, possibly due to a read error. V gene TRBV28 combines with J gene TRBJ2-7; D gene unclear. The CDR3 contains 15 residues. Germline V gene lookup returns CDR1 MDHEN and CDR2 SYDVKM. The CDR3 nucleotides are TGTGCCAGCAGGGATTGGGCTCAGAGCTCCTACAAGCAGTACTTC. It is translated as CASRDWAQSSYKQYF.

This clonotype was found many times. The genes are TRBV20-1 and TRBJ2-7, with D maybe TRBD1 (6 bases). The CDR3 extends over 11 amino acids. Germline CDR1 reads DFQATT; CDR2 reads SNEGSKA (reference sequence). Trimming took 3 bases from V and 8 from J, leaving 11 bases between them. DNA of the CDR3: TGCAGTGCTAGGGCAGGGGAACAGCAGTACTTC. Its protein is CSARAGEQQYF.

This clonotype was recorded many times. The chain has TRBV5-1 and TRBJ2-1; D is ambiguous. The germline V gene encodes CDR1 SGHRS and CDR2 YFSETQ. The germline V and J ends were trimmed by 0 bases and 0 bases, with 10 bases remaining between them. The CDR3 consists of 16 residues. The CDR3 DNA reads TGCGCCAGCAGCTTGGAAGGCTTCTACTCCTACAATGAGCAGTTCTTC. Translated, it gives CASSLEGFYSYNEQFF.

A few counts support this clonotype. A much larger clone differs by one base, so this may be a read error. The V gene is TRBV11-3, the J gene TRBJ2-1, with D unresolved. The germline CDR1 and CDR2 sequences are SGHNT and YENEEA. This CDR3 has 12 amino acids. In DNA form, the CDR3 reads TGTGCCAGCAGCCCCTCCTACAAGGAGCAGTTCTTC. Encoded protein: CASSPSYKEQFF.

This clonotype has ten or more counts. V is TRBV29-1 and J is TRBJ2-2; D is undetermined. The germline V and J ends were trimmed by 6 bases and 5 bases, with 7 bases remaining between them. Germline V gene data show CDR1 as SQVTM and CDR2 as ANQGSEA. The CDR3 has 11 residues. The CDR3 DNA follows: TGCAGCGTATCGACGACCGGGGAGCTGTTTTTT. Residues: CSVSTTGELFF.

This clonotype came up many times. This chain connects TRBV29-1 to TRBJ1-1; TRBD1 matches 7 bases. From germline, CDR1 is SQVTM and CDR2 ANQGSEA. The CDR3 runs 10 residues. Trimming removed 5 bases from V and 6 bases from J; junction bases left unmatched: 0. CDR3 loop: CSVQGAEAFF. The CDR3 nucleotides read TGCAGCGTTCAGGGGGCTGAAGCTTTCTTT.

The rearrangement joins TRBV7-3 to TRBJ2-5, with TRBD1 as a possible D gene (6 bases). V was pared by 5 bases and J by 2 bases, with 15 bases between. The CDR3 spans 15 residues. Germline CDR1 and CDR2: SGHTA and FQGTGA. The CDR3 loop reads CASSTRGGSQETQYF. The DNA for the CDR3 is TGTGCCAGCAGCACCAGGGGTGGTAGTCAAGAGACCCAGTACTTC. The full variable domain, with the rest looked up from reference TRBV7-3 and TRBJ2-5, is GAGVSQTPSNKVTEKGKYVELRCDPISGHTALYWYRQSLGQGPEFLIYFQGTGAADDSGLPNDRFFAVRPEGSVSTLKIQRTERGDSAVYLCASSTRGGSQETQYFGPGTRLLVL.

Regarding this clonotype: A much larger clone is a single base away; this may be a read error. This chain links TRBV19 with TRBJ2-5, with D possibly called TRBD1 or TRBD2 (5 bases each). The CDR3 is made up of 15 amino acids. Germline assignment: CDR1 LNHDA and CDR2 SQIVND (reference sequence). The CDR3 region is CACSITGAARETQYF. CDR3 nucleotide sequence: TGTGCCTGTAGTATTACCGGGGCCGCAAGAGAGACCCAGTACTTC.

This clonotype has at least ten counts. The chain has TRBV7-9 and TRBJ2-1; 9 positions agree with TRBD2. Germline V gene lookup returns CDR1 SEHNR and CDR2 FQNEAQ (reference sequence). The trim removed 4 bases at V and 8 bases at J, leaving 9 bases unmatched. CDR3 length: 15 amino acids. In DNA, the CDR3 is TGTGCCAGCAGCTCCGGGACTAGCAGGGCCGATGAGCAGTTCTTC. Translating it yields CASSSGTSRADEQFF.

The sample holds many counts of this clonotype. CDR3 in DNA: TGTGCCAGCAGCCAAGCCTCAAGGGGGCGCCGGAACAATGAGCAGTTCTTC. It encodes CASSQASRGRRNNEQFF. This sequence joins TRBV3-1 and TRBJ2-1, with 7 bases lining up with TRBD1. Germline CDR1 and CDR2: LGHDT and YNNKEL (reference sequence). Unmatched junction bases numbered 11, after V lost 1 base and J lost 5 bases. The CDR3 spans 17 residues.

As for this clonotype: One end of the junction fails to match germline, which may point to a read error. This chain uses TRBV4-2 with TRBJ2-3, with TRBD2 matching over 8 bases. Germline CDR1 and CDR2: LGHNA and YNFKEQ. The length of the CDR3 is 18 residues. The CDR3 region is CASGQEITGGLEADTQCF. The CDR3 DNA reads as TGTGCCAGCGGCCAAGAAATTACGGGGGGGCTGGAGGCAGATACGCAGTGTTTT.

Turning to this clonotype: With a much larger clone just one base away, this may be a read error. The rearrangement links TRBV7-9 to TRBJ1-2; D uncertain. Germline CDR1 and CDR2: SEHNR and FQNEAQ (reference sequence). The CDR3 runs to 14 residues. The CDR3 is CASSASLLEYGHTF. CDR3 DNA sequence: TGTGCCAGCAGCGCTTCGCTTCTAGAGTATGGCCACACCTTC.

The chain couples TRBV29-1 to TRBJ2-1; TRBD2 agrees at 7 bases. The germline V gene encodes CDR1 SQVTM and CDR2 ANQGSEA. V lost 4 bases to trimming and J lost 0 bases; unmatched junction nucleotides: 6. The CDR3 is 15 amino acids. The CDR3 sequence is CSVGTSESSYNEQFF. CDR3 nucleotide sequence: TGCAGCGTTGGTACTAGCGAGAGCTCCTACAATGAGCAGTTCTTC.

The sample holds many counts of this clonotype. The chain recombines TRBV20-1 with TRBJ2-1; tentatively, D is TRBD1 or TRBD2 (5 bases each). Germline V gives CDR1 DFQATT, CDR2 SNEGSKA (reference sequence). The CDR3 has 16 amino acids. Trimming took off 4 bases at V and 0 bases at J, with 16 bases between the two ends. CDR3 bases: TGCAGTGCTATTTGGGACGATAGTATCTCCTACAATGAGCAGTTCTTC. Protein: CSAIWDDSISYNEQFF.

This clonotype was recorded a few times. A far bigger clonotype differs at one base, so this is likely a read error. The rearrangement links TRBV12-3 or TRBV12-4 to TRBJ1-6; D gene unclear. The CDR3 sequence is 16 residues long. The CDR3 DNA sequence: TGTGCCAGCAGTGATATACAGAGCTCCTATAATTCAACCCTCCACTTT. It specifies CASSDIQSSYNSTLHF.

Many counts were recorded for this clonotype. CDR3 DNA sequence: TGTGCCAGCAGTTTTCGGACAGGGGCTGAAGCTTTCTTT. This codes for CASSFRTGAEAFF. The rearrangement links TRBV28 to TRBJ1-1; 9 bases match TRBD1. This CDR3 contains 13 residues. The V gene's germline CDR1 is MDHEN and CDR2 SYDVKM. V shed 3 bases and J 6 bases; nucleotides not matched to a gene: 2.

This clonotype has ten or more counts. The V call is TRBV12-3 or TRBV12-4, the J call TRBJ1-2, with 7 bases aligning to TRBD1. The CDR3 is made up of 13 amino acids. Trimming took 5 bases from V and 2 from J; bases not matched to a gene: 2. CDR3 sequence: CASSPGQNYGYTF. Written as DNA, the CDR3 is TGTGCCAGCAGTCCGGGACAGAACTATGGCTACACCTTC.

A word on this clonotype: This may stem from a read error, because a much larger clone lies one nucleotide away. The V call is TRBV11-3, the J call TRBJ2-7, with D possibly called TRBD1 or TRBD2 (5 bases each). The CDR3 consists of 15 residues. CDR1 SGHNT and CDR2 YENEEA come from the germline V gene. Trimming shortened V by 4 bases and J by 2 bases, and 15 bases separated the two germline ends. The CDR3 loop reads CASSSSLGEAYEQYF. The CDR3 nucleotides read TGTGCCAGCAGCTCGTCCCTGGGGGAAGCCTACGAGCAGTACTTC.

Ten or more counts support this clonotype. The V call is TRBV20-1, the J call TRBJ2-5, with TRBD1 as a possible D gene (6 bases). V was cut by 1 base and J by 2 bases, with 11 bases left in between. The CDR3 runs to 14 residues. Germline V gene lookup returns CDR1 DFQATT and CDR2 SNEGSKA (reference sequence). The CDR3, as DNA: TGCAGTGCTAGAGGAGCGCAGGGGCAAGAGACCCAGTACTTC. Translating gives CSARGAQGQETQYF.

This clonotype turned up a few times. The J gene is TRBJ2-7, the V gene TRBV5-1; D remains unclear. CDR3 length: 12 amino acids. With 4 bases removed from V and 2 bases from J, the gap between germline ends came to 7 bases. CDR1 and CDR2 from the germline V gene are SGHRS and YFSETQ. The CDR3 nucleotides read TGCGCCAGCAGCCCAGATACCTACGAGCAGTACTTC. This translates into CASSPDTYEQYF.

This clonotype was detected many times. V usage is TRBV10-3 and J usage is TRBJ2-1, with a possible D match to TRBD1 (6 bases). The CDR3 extends over 14 amino acids. Germline CDR1 is ENHRY and CDR2 is SYGVKD. Trimming left V 4 bases short and J 4 bases short, with 11 bases between. The DNA for the CDR3 is TGTGCCATCAGTGCCGGGACACCTTACAATGAGCAGTTCTTC. Protein product: CAISAGTPYNEQFF.

The sample holds many counts of this clonotype. This chain links TRBV6-5 with TRBJ2-4; a possible D gene is TRBD2 (6 bases). Deletions cut 5 bases from V and 0 bases from J, with 8 bases between. Per the germline V gene, CDR1 is MNHEY and CDR2 is SVGAGI. The CDR3 sequence is 14 residues long. This CDR3 is CASSRGVAKNIQYF. The CDR3 coding sequence is TGTGCCAGCAGTCGCGGGGTAGCCAAAAACATTCAGTACTTC.

The table lists this clonotype with many counts. This chain joins TRBV20-1 and TRBJ1-2; 10 nucleotides agree with TRBD1. Germline-derived CDR1 and CDR2 are DFQATT and SNEGSKA (reference sequence). This CDR3 is 17 amino acids long. V shed 4 bases and J 0 bases; nucleotides not matched to a gene: 11. The CDR3 coding sequence is TGCAGTGCTAACCGAGACAGGGGGCTTCGTGCTAACTATGGCTACACCTTC. Translating gives CSANRDRGLRANYGYTF.

This clonotype has a count of ten or more. V and J are TRBV7-3 and TRBJ2-3; D remains unclear. CDR1 and CDR2 from the germline V gene are SGHTA and FQGTGA. The V and J ends lost 5 bases and 1 base respectively, with 13 bases between them. The CDR3 loop spans 15 amino acids. The chain's CDR3 is CASSPGPFRTDTQYF. CDR3 DNA sequence: TGTGCCAGCAGCCCCGGACCCTTTCGCACAGATACGCAGTATTTT. Looking up the rest from reference TRBV7-3 and TRBJ2-3 gives the full variable domain: GAGVSQTPSNKVTEKGKYVELRCDPISGHTALYWYRQSLGQGPEFLIYFQGTGAADDSGLPNDRFFAVRPEGSVSTLKIQRTERGDSAVYLCASSPGPFRTDTQYFGPGTRLTVL.

The CDR3, as DNA: TGCGCCAGCAGCTTGGAAGGACAGGGCACAGATACGCAGTATTTT. This gives the protein CASSLEGQGTDTQYF. The V and J genes are TRBV5-1 and TRBJ2-3, with 7 nucleotides matching TRBD1. The J segment lost 1 base and the V segment lost 0 bases, leaving 2 bases of the junction unmatched. Germline CDR1 SGHRS, CDR2 YFSETQ. There are 15 residues in the CDR3.

This clonotype occurred a few times. This rearrangement joins TRBV11-2 to TRBJ2-1, with 13 bases identical to TRBD2. Losses at the gene ends were 1 base for V and 7 bases for J; bases not matched to a gene: 4. CDR3 length: 16 residues. Germline CDR1 and CDR2: SGHAT and FQNNGV. CDR3 residues: CASSLAGLAGVNEQFF. CDR3 DNA sequence: TGTGCCAGCAGCTTAGCAGGACTAGCGGGAGTAAATGAGCAGTTCTTC.